This TCR beta chain came from a study of PD-1 blockade in classical Hodgkin lymphoma. On the study more broadly: Intravenous delivery of nivolumab at 3 mg/kg to patients occurred every 2 weeks. Findings of the study overall: Complete responders showed a baseline diversity that resembled the diversity of newly diagnosed patients. The drivers behind the repertoire differences, possibly disease activity or prior therapy, remain undefined.

Germline-derived CDR1 and CDR2 are SNHLY and FYNNEI. This CDR3 spans 15 amino acids. V dropped 2 bases and J dropped 7 bases, with 17 bases sitting between them. As to this clone: Its antigen remains unidentified.

Patients all relapsed after autologous stem cell transplantation, and there was variation in brentuximab vedotin exposure. Libraries were prepared by immunoSEQ multiplex PCR; TCRdb keeps only in-frame clonotypes and omits some of them. Seen here are about 150,000 clones, about 81% observed once, and the top ten hold roughly a tenth. The TCR was taken from a human donor with classical Hodgkin lymphoma. The chain uses TRBV2 and TRBJ1-2; no reliable D call. This material consisted of peripheral blood mononuclear cells (PBMCs), taken before the second cycle of nivolumab. Here the CDR3 DNA reads TGTGCCAGCAGTGAAACATGGTTTGGGAGTCTTGGCTACACCTTC. It is translated as CASSETWFGSLGYTF.